The clone carrying this T cell receptor (beta chain) was found once. The antigen remains undetermined. Germline V CDR1 and CDR2: GTSNPN, SVGIG (reference sequence). V lost 3 bases to trimming and J lost 0 bases, with 12 bases between them. There are 15 residues in the CDR3. This record belongs to a study of cytomegalovirus exposure and HLA in healthy donors. As for the study in general: One earlier analysis, a look at around 170 million T cells, found around 110 million unique TCR beta sequences. Within the Caucasian-associated ancestry cluster were around 81% of the 300 to 450 genotyped donors. Study results and limitations: Earlier results showed most TCR beta V segments being productive about 90% or about 30% of the time. It was taken for granted in presence/absence analyses that sequencing depth across donors was roughly uniform.

The study ran its PCR with 60 Vbeta and 13 Jbeta primers. Only in-frame clones appear in the TCRdb table, and some are missing; sequencing was by immunoSEQ multiplex PCR. The table lists under 200,000 clones, approximately 81% of them singletons. The TCR originated in a man in his thirties or forties in good health and CMV-seronegative. This rearrangement joins TRBV30 to TRBJ2-4; no definite D call. The specimen was PBMCs. This CDR3 is CAWSQTSLAKNIQYF. The CDR3 DNA sequence: TGTGCCTGGAGCCAAACATCGCTAGCCAAAAACATTCAGTACTTC.